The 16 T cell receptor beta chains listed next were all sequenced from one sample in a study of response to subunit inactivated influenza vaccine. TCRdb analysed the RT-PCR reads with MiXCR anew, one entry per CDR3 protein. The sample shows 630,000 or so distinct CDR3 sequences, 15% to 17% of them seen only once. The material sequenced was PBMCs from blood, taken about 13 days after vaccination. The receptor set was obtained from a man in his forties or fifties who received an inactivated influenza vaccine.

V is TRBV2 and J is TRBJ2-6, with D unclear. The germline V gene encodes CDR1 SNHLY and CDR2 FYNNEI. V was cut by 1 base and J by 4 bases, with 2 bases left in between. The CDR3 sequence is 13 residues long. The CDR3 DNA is TGTGCCAGCAGTGAAGAAGGGGCCAACGTCCTGACTTTC. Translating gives CASSEEGANVLTF.

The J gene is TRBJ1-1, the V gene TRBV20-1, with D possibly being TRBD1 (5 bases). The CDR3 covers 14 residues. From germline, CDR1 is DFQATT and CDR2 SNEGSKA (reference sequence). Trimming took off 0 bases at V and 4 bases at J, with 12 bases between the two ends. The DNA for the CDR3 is TGCAGTGCTAGAGATAAGGGCAGGGTCACTGAAGCTTTCTTT. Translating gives CSARDKGRVTEAFF.

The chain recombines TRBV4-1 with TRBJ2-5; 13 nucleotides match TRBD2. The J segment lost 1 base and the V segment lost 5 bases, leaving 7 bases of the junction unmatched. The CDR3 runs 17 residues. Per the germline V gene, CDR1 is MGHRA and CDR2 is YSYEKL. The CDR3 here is CASSKSTSGGLQETQYF. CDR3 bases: TGCGCCAGCAGCAAATCGACTAGCGGGGGGCTCCAAGAGACCCAGTACTTC.

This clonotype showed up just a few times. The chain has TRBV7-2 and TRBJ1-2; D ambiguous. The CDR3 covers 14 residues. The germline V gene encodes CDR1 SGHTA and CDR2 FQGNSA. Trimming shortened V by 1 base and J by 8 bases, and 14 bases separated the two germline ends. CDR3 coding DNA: TGTGCCAGCAGCTTAGATCTAGTGTCGGTGGGCTACACCTTC. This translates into CASSLDLVSVGYTF.

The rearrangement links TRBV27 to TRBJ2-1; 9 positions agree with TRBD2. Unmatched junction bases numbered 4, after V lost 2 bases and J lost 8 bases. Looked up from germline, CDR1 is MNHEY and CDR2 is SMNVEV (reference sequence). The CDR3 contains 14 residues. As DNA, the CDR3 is TGTGCCAGCAGTTTAGTAGCGGGAGTCTATGAGCAGTTCTTC. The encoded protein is CASSLVAGVYEQFF.

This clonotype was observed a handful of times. For the CDR3, the DNA is TGTGCCAGCAGAGCGGACGAGAACACTGAAGCTTTCTTT. This codes for CASRADENTEAFF. This chain joins TRBV6-2 or TRBV6-3 and TRBJ1-1; no firm D call. With 6 bases removed from V and 1 base from J, the gap between germline ends came to 9 bases. Germline V gene sequence: CDR1 MNHEY, CDR2 SVGEGT. CDR3 length: 13 amino acids.

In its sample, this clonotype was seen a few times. The CDR3 region has the DNA TGTGCCAGCAGCCCCAGGACAGGGCGGACCGGGGAGCTGTTTTTT. The encoded protein is CASSPRTGRTGELFF. The chain carries TRBV3-1 and TRBJ2-2; TRBD1 matches 8 bases. V trimming: 4 bases; J trimming: 5 bases; junction bases outside the gene matches: 6. There are 15 residues in the CDR3. CDR1 and CDR2 from the germline V gene are LGHDT and YNNKEL (reference sequence).

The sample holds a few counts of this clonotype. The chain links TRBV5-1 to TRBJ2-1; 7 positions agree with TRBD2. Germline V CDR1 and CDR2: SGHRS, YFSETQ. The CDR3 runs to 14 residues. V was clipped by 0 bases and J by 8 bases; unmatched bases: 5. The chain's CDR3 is CASSLVGGEHEQFF. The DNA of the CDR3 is TGCGCCAGCAGCTTGGTGGGGGGGGAGCATGAGCAGTTCTTC.

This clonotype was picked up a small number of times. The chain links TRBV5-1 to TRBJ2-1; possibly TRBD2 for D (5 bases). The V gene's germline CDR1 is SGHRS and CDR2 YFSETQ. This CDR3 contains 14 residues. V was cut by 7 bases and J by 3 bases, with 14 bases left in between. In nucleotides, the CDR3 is TGCGCCAGCCGCCACGGGGATTACTACAATGAGCAGTTCTTC. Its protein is CASRHGDYYNEQFF.

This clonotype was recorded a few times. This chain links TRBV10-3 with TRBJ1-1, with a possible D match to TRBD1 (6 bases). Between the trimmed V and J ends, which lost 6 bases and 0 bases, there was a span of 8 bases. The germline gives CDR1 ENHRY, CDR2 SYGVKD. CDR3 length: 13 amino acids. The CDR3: CAIRGHLNTEAFF. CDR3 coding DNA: TGTGCCATCAGGGGACATCTGAACACTGAAGCTTTCTTT.

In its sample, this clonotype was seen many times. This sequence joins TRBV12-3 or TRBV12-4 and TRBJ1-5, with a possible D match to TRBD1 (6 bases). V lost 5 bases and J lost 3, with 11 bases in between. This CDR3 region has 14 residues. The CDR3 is CASSPRGYNQPQHF. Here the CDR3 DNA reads TGTGCCAGCAGTCCCAGGGGTTACAATCAGCCCCAGCATTTT.

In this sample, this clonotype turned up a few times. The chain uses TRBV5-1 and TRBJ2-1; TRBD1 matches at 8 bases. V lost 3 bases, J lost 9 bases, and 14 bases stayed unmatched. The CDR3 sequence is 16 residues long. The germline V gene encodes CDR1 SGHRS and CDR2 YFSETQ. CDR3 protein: CASSSTGVHVTSEQFF. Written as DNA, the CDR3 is TGCGCCAGCAGCTCGACAGGGGTACACGTAACGTCTGAGCAGTTCTTC.

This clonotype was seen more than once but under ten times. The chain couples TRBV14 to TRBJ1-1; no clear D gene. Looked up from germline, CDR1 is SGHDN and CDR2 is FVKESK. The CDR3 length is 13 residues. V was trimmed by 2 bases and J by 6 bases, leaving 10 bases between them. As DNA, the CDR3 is TGTGCCAGCAGCCAACTGGGGAAGCCTGAAGCTTTCTTT. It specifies CASSQLGKPEAFF. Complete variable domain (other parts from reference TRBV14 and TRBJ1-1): EAGVTQFPSHSVIEKGQTVTLRCDPISGHDNLYWYRRVMGKEIKFLLHFVKESKQDESGMPNNRFLAERTGGTYSTLKVQPAELEDSGVYFCASSQLGKPEAFFGQGTRLTVV.

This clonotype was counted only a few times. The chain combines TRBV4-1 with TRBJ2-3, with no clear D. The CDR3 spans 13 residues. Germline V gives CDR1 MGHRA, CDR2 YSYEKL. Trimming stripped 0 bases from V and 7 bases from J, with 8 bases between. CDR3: CASSQEGSYTQYF. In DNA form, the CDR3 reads TGCGCCAGCAGCCAAGAGGGATCCTATACGCAGTATTTT.

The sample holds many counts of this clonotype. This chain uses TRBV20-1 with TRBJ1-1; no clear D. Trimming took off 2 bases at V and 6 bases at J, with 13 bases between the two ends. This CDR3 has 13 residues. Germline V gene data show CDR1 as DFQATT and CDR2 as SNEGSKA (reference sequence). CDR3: CSARIKRPAEAFF. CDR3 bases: TGCAGTGCTAGAATTAAGCGGCCAGCTGAAGCTTTCTTT.

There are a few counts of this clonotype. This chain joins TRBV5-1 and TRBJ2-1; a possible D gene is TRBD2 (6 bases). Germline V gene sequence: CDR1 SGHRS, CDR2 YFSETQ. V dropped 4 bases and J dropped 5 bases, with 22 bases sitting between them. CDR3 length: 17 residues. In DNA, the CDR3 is TGCGCCAGCAGCGAAACCGGGACTTCCACTGGTAACAATGAGCAGTTCTTC. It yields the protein CASSETGTSTGNNEQFF.